This TCR beta chain was recovered during a study of T-cell reconstitution after alpha-beta-depleted transplantation in children. Trimming at V came to 6 bases and at J to 4 bases, leaving 8 bases not matched to a gene. The CDR3 covers 15 residues. This clonotype was observed a handful of times. Molecular barcoding with unique molecular identifiers was used for the TCRbeta library. TCRdb re-called the PCR reads with MiXCR, one entry per CDR3 protein. Here the sample spans 300,000 to 400,000 distinct CDR3 sequences, about an eighth being singletons. The V and J genes are TRBV12-3 or TRBV12-4 and TRBJ1-5, with 8 bases fitting TRBD1. Source: PBMCs, taken from the stem cell graft. The clonotype was recovered from a human donor who donated a stem cell graft to a child with Fanconi anemia. CDR3 sequence reads: CASRLTGATNQPQHF. CDR3 nucleotides: TGTGCCAGCAGGCTGACAGGGGCGACAAATCAGCCCCAGCATTTT.